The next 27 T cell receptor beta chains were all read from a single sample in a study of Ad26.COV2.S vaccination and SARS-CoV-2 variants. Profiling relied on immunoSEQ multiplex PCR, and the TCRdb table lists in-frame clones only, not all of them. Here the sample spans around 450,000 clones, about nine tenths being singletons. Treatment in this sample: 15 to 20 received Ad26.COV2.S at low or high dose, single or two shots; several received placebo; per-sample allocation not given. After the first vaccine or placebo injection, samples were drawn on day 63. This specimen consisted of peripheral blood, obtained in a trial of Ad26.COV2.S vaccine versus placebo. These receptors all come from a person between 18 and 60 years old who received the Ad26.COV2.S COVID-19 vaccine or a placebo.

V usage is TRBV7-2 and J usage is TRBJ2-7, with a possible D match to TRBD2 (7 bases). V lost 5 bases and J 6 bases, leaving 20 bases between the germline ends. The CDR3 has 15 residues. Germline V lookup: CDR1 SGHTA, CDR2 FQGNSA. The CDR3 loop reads CASSPEGRGISEQYF. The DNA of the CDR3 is TGTGCCAGCAGCCCAGAGGGGAGGGGGATATCCGAGCAGTACTTC. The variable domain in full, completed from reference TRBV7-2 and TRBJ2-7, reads GAGVSQSPSNKVTEKGKDVELRCDPISGHTALYWYRQSLGQGLEFLIYFQGNSAPDKSGLPSDRFSAERTGGSVSTLTIQRTQQEDSAVYLCASSPEGRGISEQYFGPGTRLTVT.

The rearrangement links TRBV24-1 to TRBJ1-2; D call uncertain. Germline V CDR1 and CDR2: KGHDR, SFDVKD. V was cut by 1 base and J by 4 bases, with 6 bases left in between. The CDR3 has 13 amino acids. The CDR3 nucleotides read TGTGCCACCAGTGATTTAACGGCCTATGGCTACACCTTC. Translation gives CATSDLTAYGYTF.

CDR3 nucleotides: TGTGCCAGCAGTTTATTAAGTGGGAGCAATCAGCCCCAGCATTTT. Protein product: CASSLLSGSNQPQHF. The chain couples TRBV28 to TRBJ1-5; D unclear. CDR3 size: 15 residues. CDR1 is MDHEN, CDR2 SYDVKM, per germline. Trimming shortened V by 1 base and J by 1 base, and 8 bases separated the two germline ends.

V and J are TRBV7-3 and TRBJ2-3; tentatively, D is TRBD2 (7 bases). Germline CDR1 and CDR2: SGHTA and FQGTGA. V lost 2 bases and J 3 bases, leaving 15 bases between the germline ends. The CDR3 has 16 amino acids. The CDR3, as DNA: TGTGCCAGCAGCTTATCCCGGGGGGCCGGGACAGATACGCAGTATTTT. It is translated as CASSLSRGAGTDTQYF. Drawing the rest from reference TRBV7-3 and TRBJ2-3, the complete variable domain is GAGVSQTPSNKVTEKGKYVELRCDPISGHTALYWYRQSLGQGPEFLIYFQGTGAADDSGLPNDRFFAVRPEGSVSTLKIQRTERGDSAVYLCASSLSRGAGTDTQYFGPGTRLTVL.

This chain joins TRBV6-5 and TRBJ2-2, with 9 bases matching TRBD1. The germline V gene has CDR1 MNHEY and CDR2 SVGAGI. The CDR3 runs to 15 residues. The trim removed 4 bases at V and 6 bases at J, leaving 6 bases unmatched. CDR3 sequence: CASSFRDRVPGELFF. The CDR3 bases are TGTGCCAGCAGTTTCCGGGACAGGGTACCCGGGGAGCTGTTTTTT.

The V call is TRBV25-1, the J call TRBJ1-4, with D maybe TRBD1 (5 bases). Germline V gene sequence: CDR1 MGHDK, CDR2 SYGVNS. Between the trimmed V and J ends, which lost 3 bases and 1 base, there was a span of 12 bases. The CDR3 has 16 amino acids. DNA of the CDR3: TGTGCCAGCAGTGAGGCGGGGGGGAAAACTAATGAAAAACTGTTTTTT. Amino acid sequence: CASSEAGGKTNEKLFF.

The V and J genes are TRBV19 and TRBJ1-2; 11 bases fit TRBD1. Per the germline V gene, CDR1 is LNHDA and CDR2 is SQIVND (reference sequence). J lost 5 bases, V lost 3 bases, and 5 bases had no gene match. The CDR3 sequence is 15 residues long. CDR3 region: CASSIRTGGGYGYTF. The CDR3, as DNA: TGTGCCAGTAGTATCCGGACAGGGGGCGGTTATGGCTACACCTTC. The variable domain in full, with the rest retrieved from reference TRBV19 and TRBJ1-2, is DGGITQSPKYLFRKEGQNVTLSCEQNLNHDAMYWYRQDPGQGLRLIYYSQIVNDFQKGDIAEGYSVSREKKESFPLTVTSAQKNPTAFYLCASSIRTGGGYGYTFGSGTRLTVV.

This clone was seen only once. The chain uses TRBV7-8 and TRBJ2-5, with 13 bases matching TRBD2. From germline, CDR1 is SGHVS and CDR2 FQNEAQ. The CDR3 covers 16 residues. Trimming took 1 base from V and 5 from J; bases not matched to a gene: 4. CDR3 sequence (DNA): TGTGCCAGCAGCTTAGAACTAGCGGGAGGGCCGGAGACCCAGTACTTC. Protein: CASSLELAGGPETQYF.

CDR3 in amino acids: CASKASGSYEQFF. The CDR3 nucleotides are TGTGCCAGTAAAGCTAGCGGGAGCTATGAGCAGTTCTTC. V gene TRBV19 combines with J gene TRBJ2-1, with 10 bases matching TRBD2. This CDR3 has 13 residues. With V trimmed by 7 bases and J by 8 bases, 5 bases remained unmatched. Germline lookup yields CDR1 LNHDA and CDR2 SQIVND (reference sequence).

The CDR3 bases are TGTGCCAGCAGTTATCGGGGCAGGGTTAACACTGAAGCTTTCTTT. Translated: CASSYRGRVNTEAFF. The chain combines TRBV6-5 with TRBJ1-1; a weak D match, TRBD1 (5 bases). Germline lookup yields CDR1 MNHEY and CDR2 SVGAGI. There are 15 residues in the CDR3. Trimming took off 3 bases at V and 2 bases at J, with 13 bases between the two ends.

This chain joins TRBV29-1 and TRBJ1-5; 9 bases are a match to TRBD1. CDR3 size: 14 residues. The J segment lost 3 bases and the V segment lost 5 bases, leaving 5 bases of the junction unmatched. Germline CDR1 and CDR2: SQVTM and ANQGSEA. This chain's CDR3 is CSVSGDRANQPQHF. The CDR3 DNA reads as TGCAGCGTTTCCGGGGACAGGGCCAATCAGCCCCAGCATTTT.

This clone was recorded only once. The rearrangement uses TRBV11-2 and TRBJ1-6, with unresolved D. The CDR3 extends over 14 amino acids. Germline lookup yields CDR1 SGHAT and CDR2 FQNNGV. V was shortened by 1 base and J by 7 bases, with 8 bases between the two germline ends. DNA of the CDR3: TGTGCCAGCAGCTTAGGGTTTGGGAATTCACCCCTCCACTTT. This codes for CASSLGFGNSPLHF.

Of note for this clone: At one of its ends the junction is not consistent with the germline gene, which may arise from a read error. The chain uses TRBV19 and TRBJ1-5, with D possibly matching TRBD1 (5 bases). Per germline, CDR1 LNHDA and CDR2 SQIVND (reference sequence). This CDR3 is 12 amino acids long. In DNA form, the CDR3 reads TGTGCCAGTAGAATAGGGGATCAGCCCCAGCATTTT. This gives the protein CASRIGDQPQHF.

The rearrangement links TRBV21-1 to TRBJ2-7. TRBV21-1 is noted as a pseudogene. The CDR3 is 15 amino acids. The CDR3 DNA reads TGTGCCAGCAGCAAAGTGGGGACGGACCCTACGAAGCAGTACTTC. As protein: CASSKVGTDPTKQYF.

CDR3 sequence: CASGLTGANTGELFF. The CDR3 DNA reads as TGTGCCAGCGGACTTACAGGGGCGAACACCGGGGAGCTGTTTTTT. The gene calls are TRBV19 and TRBJ2-2; 7 positions agree with TRBD1. The CDR3 is 15 residues long. Germline CDR1 is LNHDA and CDR2 is SQIVND (reference sequence). V lost 9 bases to trimming and J lost 0 bases; unmatched junction nucleotides: 7.

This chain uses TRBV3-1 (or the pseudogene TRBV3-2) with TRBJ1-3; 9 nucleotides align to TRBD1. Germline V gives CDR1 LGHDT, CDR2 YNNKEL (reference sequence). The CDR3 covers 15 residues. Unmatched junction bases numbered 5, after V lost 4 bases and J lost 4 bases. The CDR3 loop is CASSRYRGHGNTIYF. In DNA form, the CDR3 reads TGTGCCAGCAGCCGTTACAGGGGGCACGGAAACACCATATATTTT.

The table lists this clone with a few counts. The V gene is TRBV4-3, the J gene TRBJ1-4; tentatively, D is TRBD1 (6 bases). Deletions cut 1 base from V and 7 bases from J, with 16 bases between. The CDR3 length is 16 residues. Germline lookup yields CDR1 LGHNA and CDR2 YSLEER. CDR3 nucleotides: TGCGCCAGCAGCCAAGTGTGGCAGGGGTTTACTGAAAAACTGTTTTTT. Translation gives CASSQVWQGFTEKLFF.

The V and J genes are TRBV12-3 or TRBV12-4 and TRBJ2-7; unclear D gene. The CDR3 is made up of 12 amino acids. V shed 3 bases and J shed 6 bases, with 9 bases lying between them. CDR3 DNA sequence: TGTGCCAGCAGTTTCGGACCGGCCGAGCAGTACTTC. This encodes CASSFGPAEQYF.

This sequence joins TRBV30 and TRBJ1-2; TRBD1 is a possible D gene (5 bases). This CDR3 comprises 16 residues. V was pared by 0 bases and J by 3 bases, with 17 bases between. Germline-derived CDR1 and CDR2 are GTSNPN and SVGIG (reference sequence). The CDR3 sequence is CAWSVLGAGIYYGYTF. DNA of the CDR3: TGTGCCTGGAGTGTACTCGGGGCAGGGATCTACTATGGCTACACCTTC.

The CDR3 region has the DNA TGTGCCAGCAGCTTGGGCCAGAACTTTCGATCCGGGGAGCTGTTTTTT. Translation: CASSLGQNFRSGELFF. The chain recombines TRBV5-5 with TRBJ2-2; D unclear. The CDR3 extends over 16 amino acids. Trimming left V 0 bases short and J 6 bases short, with 15 bases between. The germline gives CDR1 SGHKS, CDR2 YYEKEE (reference sequence).

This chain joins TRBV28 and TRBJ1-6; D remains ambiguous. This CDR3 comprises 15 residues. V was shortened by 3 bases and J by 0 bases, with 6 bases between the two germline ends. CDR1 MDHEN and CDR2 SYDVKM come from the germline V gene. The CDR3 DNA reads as TGTGCCAGCAGTTTTCACAGCTCCTATAATTCACCCCTCCACTTT. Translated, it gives CASSFHSSYNSPLHF. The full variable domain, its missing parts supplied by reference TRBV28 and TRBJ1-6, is DVKVTQSSRYLVKRTGEKVFLECVQDMDHENMFWYRQDPGLGLRLIYFSYDVKMKEKGDIPEGYSVSREKKERFSLILESASTNQTSMYLCASSFHSSYNSPLHFGNGTRLTVT.

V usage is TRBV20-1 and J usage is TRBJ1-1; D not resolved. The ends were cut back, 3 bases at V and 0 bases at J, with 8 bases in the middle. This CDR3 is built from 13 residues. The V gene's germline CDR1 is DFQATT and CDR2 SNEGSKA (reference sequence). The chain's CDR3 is CSASGDLNTEAFF. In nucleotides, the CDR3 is TGCAGTGCTAGTGGGGATCTGAACACTGAAGCTTTCTTT.

DNA for the CDR3: TGCGCCAGCAGTCGAGGACTAGCGGGGTTGACCGGGGAGCTGTTTTTT. This encodes CASSRGLAGLTGELFF. The chain links TRBV4-1 to TRBJ2-2; 12 nucleotides align to TRBD2. Germline V lookup: CDR1 MGHRA, CDR2 YSYEKL. The trim removed 6 bases at V and 5 bases at J, leaving 7 bases unmatched. CDR3 length: 16 amino acids.

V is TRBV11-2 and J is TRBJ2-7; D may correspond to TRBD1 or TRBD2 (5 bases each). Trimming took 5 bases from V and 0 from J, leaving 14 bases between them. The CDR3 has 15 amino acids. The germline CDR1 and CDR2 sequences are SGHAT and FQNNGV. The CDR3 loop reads CASSLSGTDSYEQYF. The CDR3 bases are TGTGCCAGCAGCCTCTCCGGGACCGACTCCTACGAGCAGTACTTC.

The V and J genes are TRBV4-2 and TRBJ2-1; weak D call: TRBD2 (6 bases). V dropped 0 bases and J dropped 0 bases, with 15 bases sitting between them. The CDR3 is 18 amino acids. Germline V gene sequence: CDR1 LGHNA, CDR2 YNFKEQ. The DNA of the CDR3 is TGTGCCAGCAGCCAAGAAGTTGGCGGGGCTAGCTCCTACAATGAGCAGTTCTTC. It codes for CASSQEVGGASSYNEQFF.

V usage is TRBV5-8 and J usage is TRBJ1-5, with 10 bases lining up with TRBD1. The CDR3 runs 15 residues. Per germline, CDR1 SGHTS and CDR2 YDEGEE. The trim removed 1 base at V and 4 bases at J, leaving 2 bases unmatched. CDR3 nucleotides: TGTGCCAGCAGCTTGTGGACAGGGGGAAATCAGCCCCAGCATTTT. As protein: CASSLWTGGNQPQHF.

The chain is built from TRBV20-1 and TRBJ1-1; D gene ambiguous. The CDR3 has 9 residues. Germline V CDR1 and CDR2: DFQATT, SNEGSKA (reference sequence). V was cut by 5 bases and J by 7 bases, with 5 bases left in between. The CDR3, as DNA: TGCAGTGCTCGGGGTGAAGCTTTCTTT. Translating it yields CSARGEAFF.